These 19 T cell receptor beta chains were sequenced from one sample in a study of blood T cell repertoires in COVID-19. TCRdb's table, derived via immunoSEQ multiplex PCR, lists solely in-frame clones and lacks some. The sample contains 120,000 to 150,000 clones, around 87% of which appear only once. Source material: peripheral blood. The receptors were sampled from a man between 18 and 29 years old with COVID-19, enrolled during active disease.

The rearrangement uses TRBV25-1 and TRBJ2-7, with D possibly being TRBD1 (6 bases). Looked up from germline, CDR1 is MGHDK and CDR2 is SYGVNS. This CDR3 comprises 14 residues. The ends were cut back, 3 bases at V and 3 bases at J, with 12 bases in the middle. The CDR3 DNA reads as TGTGCCAGCAGTGAGTCTGGGGGACACTACGAGCAGTACTTC. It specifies CASSESGGHYEQYF.

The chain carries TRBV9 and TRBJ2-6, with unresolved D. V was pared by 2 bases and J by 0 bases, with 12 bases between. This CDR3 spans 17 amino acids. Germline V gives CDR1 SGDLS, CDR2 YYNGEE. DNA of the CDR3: TGTGCCAGCAGCGTGCCTTCGGTTGGCTCTGGGGCCAACGTCCTGACTTTC. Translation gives CASSVPSVGSGANVLTF. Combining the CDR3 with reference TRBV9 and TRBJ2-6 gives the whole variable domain DSGVTQTPKHLITATGQRVTLRCSPRSGDLSVYWYQQSLDQGLQFLIQYYNGEERAKGNILERFSAQQFPDLHSELNLSSLELGDSALYFCASSVPSVGSGANVLTFGAGSRLTVL.

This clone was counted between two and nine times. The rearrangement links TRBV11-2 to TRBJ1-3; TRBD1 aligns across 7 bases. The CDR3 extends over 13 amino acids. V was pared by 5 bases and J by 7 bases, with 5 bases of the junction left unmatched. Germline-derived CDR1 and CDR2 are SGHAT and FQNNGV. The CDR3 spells CASSRPGGNTIYF. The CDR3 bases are TGTGCCAGCAGCCGACCAGGGGGGAACACCATATATTTT.

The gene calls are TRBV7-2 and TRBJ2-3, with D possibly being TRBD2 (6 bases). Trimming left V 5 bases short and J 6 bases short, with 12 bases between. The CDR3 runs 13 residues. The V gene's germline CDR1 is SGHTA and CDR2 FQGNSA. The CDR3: CASSLLTSDTQYF. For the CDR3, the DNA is TGTGCCAGCAGCCTCCTCACTAGCGATACGCAGTATTTT.

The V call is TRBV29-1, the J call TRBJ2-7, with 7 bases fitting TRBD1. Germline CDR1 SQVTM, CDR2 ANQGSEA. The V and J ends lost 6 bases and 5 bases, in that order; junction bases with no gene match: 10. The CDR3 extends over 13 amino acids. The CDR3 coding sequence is TGCAGCGTGACGACAGGGCCTCCGCACGAGCAGTACTTC. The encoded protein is CSVTTGPPHEQYF.

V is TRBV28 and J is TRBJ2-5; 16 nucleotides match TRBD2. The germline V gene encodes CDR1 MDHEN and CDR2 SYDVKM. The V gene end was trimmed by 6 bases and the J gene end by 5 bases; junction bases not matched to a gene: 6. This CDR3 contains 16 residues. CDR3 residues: CASRQPGLAGGETQYF. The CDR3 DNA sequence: TGTGCCAGCAGACAACCGGGACTAGCGGGAGGGGAGACCCAGTACTTC.

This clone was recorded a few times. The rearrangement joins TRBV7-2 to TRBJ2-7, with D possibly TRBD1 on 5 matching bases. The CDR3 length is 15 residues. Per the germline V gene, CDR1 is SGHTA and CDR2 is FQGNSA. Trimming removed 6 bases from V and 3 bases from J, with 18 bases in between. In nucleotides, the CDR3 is TGTGCCAGCAGTCCGGCCCCCGCAGGGAACTACGAGCAGTACTTC. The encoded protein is CASSPAPAGNYEQYF.

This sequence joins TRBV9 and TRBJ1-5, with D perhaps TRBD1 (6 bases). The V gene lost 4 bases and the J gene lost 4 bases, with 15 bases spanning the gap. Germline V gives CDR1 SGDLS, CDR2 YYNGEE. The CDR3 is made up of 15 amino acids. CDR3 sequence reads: CASSLGDISNQPQHF. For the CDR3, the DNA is TGTGCCAGCAGCCTAGGGGACATATCAAATCAGCCCCAGCATTTT.

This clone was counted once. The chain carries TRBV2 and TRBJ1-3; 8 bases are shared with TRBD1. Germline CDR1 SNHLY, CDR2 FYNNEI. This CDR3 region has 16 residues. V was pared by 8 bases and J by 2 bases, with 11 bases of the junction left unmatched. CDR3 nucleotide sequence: TGTGCCAGCGTTCCCCGGGACAGGTTTGCTGGAAACACCATATATTTT. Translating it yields CASVPRDRFAGNTIYF.

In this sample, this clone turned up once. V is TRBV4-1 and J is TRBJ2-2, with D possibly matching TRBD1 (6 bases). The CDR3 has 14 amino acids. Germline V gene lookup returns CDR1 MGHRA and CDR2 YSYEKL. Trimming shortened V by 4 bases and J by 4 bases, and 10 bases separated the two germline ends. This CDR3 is CASSPQGSTGELFF. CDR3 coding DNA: TGCGCCAGCAGCCCCCAGGGGAGCACCGGGGAGCTGTTTTTT.

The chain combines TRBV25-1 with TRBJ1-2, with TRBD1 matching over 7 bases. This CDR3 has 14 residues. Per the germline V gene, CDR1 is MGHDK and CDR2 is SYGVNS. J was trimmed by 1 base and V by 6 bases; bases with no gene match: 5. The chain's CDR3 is CASSRDSFNYGYTF. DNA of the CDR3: TGTGCCAGCAGCCGGGACAGTTTTAACTATGGCTACACCTTC.

Written as DNA, the CDR3 is TGTGCCAGCAGGCTTAACCGGGACTACACCTTC. This translates into CASRLNRDYTF. V is TRBV28 and J is TRBJ1-2; the D is unclear. Between the trimmed V and J ends, which lost 6 bases and 10 bases, there was a span of 12 bases. The CDR3 is made up of 11 amino acids. CDR1 MDHEN and CDR2 SYDVKM come from the germline V gene.

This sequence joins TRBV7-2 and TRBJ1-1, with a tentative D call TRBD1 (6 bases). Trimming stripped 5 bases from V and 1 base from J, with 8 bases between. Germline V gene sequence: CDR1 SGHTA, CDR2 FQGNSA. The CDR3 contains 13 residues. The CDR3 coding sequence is TGTGCCAGCAGCAGGGACAAGAACACTGAAGCTTTCTTT. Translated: CASSRDKNTEAFF.

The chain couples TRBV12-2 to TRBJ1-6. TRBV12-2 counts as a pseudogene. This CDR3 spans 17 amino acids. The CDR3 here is CASRFPYPPRENSPLHF. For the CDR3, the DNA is TGTGCAAGTCGCTTCCCGTACCCCCCGCGGGAAAATTCACCCCTCCACTTT.

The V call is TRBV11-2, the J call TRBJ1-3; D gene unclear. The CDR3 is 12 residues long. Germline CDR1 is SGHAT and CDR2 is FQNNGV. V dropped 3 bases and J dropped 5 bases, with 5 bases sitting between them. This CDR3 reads CASSLARNTIYF. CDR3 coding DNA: TGTGCCAGCAGCTTGGCCAGAAACACCATATATTTT.

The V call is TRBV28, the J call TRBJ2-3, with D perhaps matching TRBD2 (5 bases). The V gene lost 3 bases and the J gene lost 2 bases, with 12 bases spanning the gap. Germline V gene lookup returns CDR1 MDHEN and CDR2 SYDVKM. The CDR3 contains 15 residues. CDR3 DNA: TGTGCCAGCAGTTTCAAAGCCGGGGTCACAGATACGCAGTATTTT. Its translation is CASSFKAGVTDTQYF.

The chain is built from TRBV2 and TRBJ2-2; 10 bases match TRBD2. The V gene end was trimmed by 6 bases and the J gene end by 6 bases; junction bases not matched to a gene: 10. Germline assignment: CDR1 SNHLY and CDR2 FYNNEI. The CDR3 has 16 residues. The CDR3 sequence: CASRASSGRGSGELFF. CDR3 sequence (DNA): TGTGCCAGCAGGGCCTCTAGCGGGAGAGGGTCCGGGGAGCTGTTTTTT.

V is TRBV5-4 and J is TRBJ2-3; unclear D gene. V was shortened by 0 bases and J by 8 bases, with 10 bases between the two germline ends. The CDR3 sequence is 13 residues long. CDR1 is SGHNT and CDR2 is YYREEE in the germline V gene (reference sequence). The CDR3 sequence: CASSLDGGPTQYF. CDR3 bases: TGTGCCAGCAGCTTGGACGGCGGTCCTACGCAGTATTTT.

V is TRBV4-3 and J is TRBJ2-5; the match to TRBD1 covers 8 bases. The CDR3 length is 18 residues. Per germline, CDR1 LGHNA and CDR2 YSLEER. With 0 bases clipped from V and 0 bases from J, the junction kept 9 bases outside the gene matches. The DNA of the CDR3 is TGCGCCAGCAGCCAAGATGAAGTGAGCAGGGGGCACCAAGAGACCCAGTACTTC. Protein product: CASSQDEVSRGHQETQYF.